Listed here are 14 T cell receptor beta chains from one sample, sequenced in a study of OX40 agonist ivuxolimab in advanced cancers. Receptor amplification or capture employed the immunoSEQ multiplex PCR assay. TCRdb mirrors the immuneACCESS table, restricted to in-frame sequences. Some clones are absent from its copies; in checked studies, under half trace to an unresolved V gene, and the reason for the others is unknown. The sample contains tens of thousands of clones, roughly 84% of them found a single time. The ten largest clones represent around 7.3% of the sample. This specimen was CD4+ or CD8+ T cells sorted from blood, taken in a trial of the OX40 agonist ivuxolimab. Every receptor here comes from an adult with an advanced solid tumor such as melanoma, head and neck, liver or kidney cancer.

A remark on this clone: The junction and the germline gene differ at one end; a read error may be behind it. The chain has TRBV7-7 and TRBJ2-1; 9 bases line up with TRBD2. The CDR3 spans 15 residues. Germline loops: CDR1 SSHAT, CDR2 FNYEAQ (reference sequence). The CDR3 DNA reads TGTGCTAGCAGCTTAGCTGCGGGAGGGGAGGATGAGCAGTTCTTC. This sequence encodes CASSLAAGGEDEQFF.

The CDR3 spells CASSGNRGLRDGYTF. CDR3 bases: TGCGCCAGCAGCGGAAACAGGGGTTTAAGGGATGGCTACACCTTC. The chain links TRBV5-1 to TRBJ1-2, with 7 nucleotides matching TRBD1. The J segment lost 6 bases and the V segment lost 4 bases, leaving 12 bases of the junction unmatched. CDR1 and CDR2 from the germline V gene are SGHRS and YFSETQ. The CDR3 sequence is 15 residues long. Variable domain in full (rest from reference TRBV5-1 and TRBJ1-2): KAGVTQTPRYLIKTRGQQVTLSCSPISGHRSVSWYQQTPGQGLQFLFEYFSETQRNKGNFPGRFSGRQFSNSRSEMNVSTLELGDSALYLCASSGNRGLRDGYTFGSGTRLTVV.

The chain couples TRBV7-3 to TRBJ2-6, with 8 positions matching TRBD1. The CDR3 spans 16 residues. V lost 4 bases to trimming and J lost 1 base; unmatched junction nucleotides: 3. Looked up from germline, CDR1 is SGHTA and CDR2 is FQGTGA. The CDR3, as DNA: TGTGCCAGCAGCTCACGGACAGGGTCTGGGGCCAACGTCCTGACTTTC. Translation: CASSSRTGSGANVLTF.

This clone occurred once. The V gene is TRBV9, the J gene TRBJ1-5, with no clear D. The CDR3 has 13 residues. The V end was cut by 4 bases, the J end by 7 bases, with 12 bases between. Germline assignment: CDR1 SGDLS and CDR2 YYNGEE. CDR3 nucleotides: TGTGCCAGCAGCCCCCATGAGGGCCAGCCCCAGCATTTT. This codes for CASSPHEGQPQHF.

J is TRBJ2-1 and V is TRBV11-2; D not certain. The CDR3 sequence is 14 residues long. V was cut by 5 bases and J by 3 bases, with 11 bases left in between. Looked up from germline, CDR1 is SGHAT and CDR2 is FQNNGV. The DNA of the CDR3 is TGTGCCAGCAGCCCTGAGAGGATCTACAATGAGCAGTTCTTC. Translating gives CASSPERIYNEQFF.

This chain links TRBV18 with TRBJ2-4; TRBD1 might be the D (6 bases). The germline V and J ends were trimmed by 6 bases and 2 bases, with 17 bases remaining between them. Germline V CDR1 and CDR2: KGHSH, LQKENI. The CDR3 is 16 residues long. CDR3 nucleotides: TGTGCCAGCTCCCTTTTGGGGGCCGGATCCAAAAACATTCAGTACTTC. Protein product: CASSLLGAGSKNIQYF.

The chain is built from TRBV5-6 and TRBJ2-7; D might be TRBD1 (7 bases). Trimming removed 1 base from V and 4 bases from J, with 21 bases in between. There are 17 residues in the CDR3. Germline loops: CDR1 SGHDT, CDR2 YYEEEE. CDR3: CASSLHRAGQPHYEQYF. The CDR3 bases are TGTGCCAGCAGCTTGCATCGGGCGGGACAGCCTCATTACGAGCAGTACTTC.

There are a few counts of this clone. The chain couples TRBV11-3 to TRBJ1-1; D might be TRBD1 (5 bases). CDR1 SGHNT and CDR2 YENEEA come from the germline V gene. The CDR3 spans 12 residues. Trimming cost V 7 bases and J 4 bases, with 10 bases left between them. The CDR3 coding sequence is TGTGCCAGCACCTTTGGGGGCACTGAAGCTTTCTTT. It codes for CASTFGGTEAFF. Using reference TRBV11-3 and TRBJ1-1 for the parts outside the CDR3, the full variable domain is EAGVVQSPRYKIIEKKQPVAFWCNPISGHNTLYWYLQNLGQGPELLIRYENEEAVDDSQLPKDRFSAERLKGVDSTLKIQPAELGDSAVYLCASTFGGTEAFFGQGTRLTVV.

This clone was detected only once. The V gene is TRBV10-3, the J gene TRBJ1-1; 12 bases agree with TRBD1. Unmatched junction bases numbered 6, after V lost 4 bases and J lost 6 bases. CDR1 ENHRY and CDR2 SYGVKD come from the germline V gene. There are 15 residues in the CDR3. The CDR3 reads CAISAGTGGMAEAFF. CDR3 nucleotides: TGTGCCATCAGTGCAGGGACAGGGGGCATGGCTGAAGCTTTCTTT.

This clone turned up a few times. V is TRBV27 and J is TRBJ1-5, with unresolved D. The germline gives CDR1 MNHEY, CDR2 SMNVEV (reference sequence). Trimming stripped 11 bases from V and 5 bases from J, with 7 bases between. The CDR3 runs 10 residues. CDR3 nucleotide sequence: TGTGCCGCCGGGGATCAGCCCCAGCATTTT. Its translation: CAAGDQPQHF.

The chain is built from TRBV5-8 and TRBJ2-3; 8 nucleotides line up with TRBD1. CDR3 length: 15 amino acids. The germline CDR1 and CDR2 sequences are SGHTS and YDEGEE. V gave up 4 bases and J gave up 3 bases; unmatched junction bases: 7. The CDR3 DNA follows: TGTGCCAGCAGCCGGACAGGGTACAGGACAGATACGCAGTATTTT. Protein sequence: CASSRTGYRTDTQYF.

This CDR3 reads CASSPTGYRSRDGYTF. The CDR3 DNA reads TGTGCCAGCAGTCCTACAGGGTATCGGTCTCGGGATGGCTACACCTTC. The chain recombines TRBV27 with TRBJ1-2; TRBD1 is a possible D gene (6 bases). The CDR3 extends over 16 amino acids. V was cut by 5 bases and J by 6 bases, with 22 bases left in between. Germline V lookup: CDR1 MNHEY, CDR2 SMNVEV (reference sequence).

The V and J genes are TRBV4-1 and TRBJ1-2; the D is unclear. From germline, CDR1 is MGHRA and CDR2 YSYEKL. V lost 0 bases to trimming and J lost 8 bases, with 10 bases between them. The CDR3 has 13 residues. CDR3 in amino acids: CASSQDRALGYTF. CDR3 bases: TGCGCCAGCAGCCAAGATAGGGCTTTAGGCTACACCTTC.

The rearrangement uses TRBV30 and TRBJ2-1, with 9 positions matching TRBD1. The V segment lost 2 bases and the J segment 8 bases; nucleotides outside the gene matches: 4. Per germline, CDR1 GTSNPN and CDR2 SVGIG (reference sequence). This CDR3 spans 13 amino acids. CDR3 DNA: TGTGCCTGGAGTTCCGGGACAGGGTATGAGCAGTTCTTC. This sequence encodes CAWSSGTGYEQFF.